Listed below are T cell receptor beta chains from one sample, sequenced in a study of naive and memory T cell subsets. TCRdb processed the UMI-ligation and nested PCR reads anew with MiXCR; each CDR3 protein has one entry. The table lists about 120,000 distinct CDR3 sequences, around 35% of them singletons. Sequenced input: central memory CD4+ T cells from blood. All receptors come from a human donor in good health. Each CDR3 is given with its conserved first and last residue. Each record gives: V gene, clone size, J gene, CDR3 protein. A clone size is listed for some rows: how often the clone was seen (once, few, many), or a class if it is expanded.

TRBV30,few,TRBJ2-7,CAWAQGDEQYF
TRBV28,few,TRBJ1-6,CASVESENSPLHF
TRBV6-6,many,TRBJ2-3,CASSYGYQTDTQYF
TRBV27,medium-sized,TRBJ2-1,CASSPIGLAANSHNEQFF
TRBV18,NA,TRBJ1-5,CASSFSGMRQPQHF
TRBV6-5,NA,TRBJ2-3,CASSYEGGGTQYF
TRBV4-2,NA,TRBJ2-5,CASSQDYREETQYF
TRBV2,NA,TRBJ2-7,CASRDWGYEQYF
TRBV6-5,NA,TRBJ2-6,CASSRGFAAGANVLTF
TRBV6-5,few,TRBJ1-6,CASKRGSNSPLHF
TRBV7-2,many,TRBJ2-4,CASSSPLAKNIQYF
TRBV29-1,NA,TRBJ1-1,CRISQGENTEAFF
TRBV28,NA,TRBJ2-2,CASGRNLKPGELFF
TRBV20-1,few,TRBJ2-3,CSADLSLAETDTQYF
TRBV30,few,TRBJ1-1,CAWSYTEAFF
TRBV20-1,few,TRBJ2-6,CSAIGLAGVSGANVLTF
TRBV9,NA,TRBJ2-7,CASSVNSGSSYEQYF
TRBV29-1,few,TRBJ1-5,CSVQQSGQPQHF
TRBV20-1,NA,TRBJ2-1,CSEEGNGDEQFF
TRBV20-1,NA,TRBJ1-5,CSARDSPLVGRRSNKPQHF
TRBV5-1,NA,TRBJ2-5,CASNPTGLAEETQYF
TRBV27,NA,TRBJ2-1,CASSLSRGLAGYNEQFF
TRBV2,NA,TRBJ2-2,CASSGTSGRSGELFF
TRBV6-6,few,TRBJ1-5,CASSYDGNSNQPQHF
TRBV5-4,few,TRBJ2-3,CASSFVGGGGPDTQYF
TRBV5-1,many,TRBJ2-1,CASSSDRGSGLGSKWVF
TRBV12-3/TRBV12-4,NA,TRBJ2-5,CASSEIVLAPPGTQYF
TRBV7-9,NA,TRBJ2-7,CASSPGRQGADF
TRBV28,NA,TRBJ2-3,CASGQGRVRTDTQYF
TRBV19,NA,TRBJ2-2,CASKVRGPGELFF
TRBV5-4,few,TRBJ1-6,CASSLDGYSPLHF
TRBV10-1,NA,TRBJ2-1,CASSERRNSYNEQFF
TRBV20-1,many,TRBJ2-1,CSAQLAASYNEQFF
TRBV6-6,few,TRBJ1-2,CASSYEGIGYGYTF
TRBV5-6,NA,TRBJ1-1,CASSPRDLRGAEAFF
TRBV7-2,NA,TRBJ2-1,CASSLLAGGPSSASSYNEQFF
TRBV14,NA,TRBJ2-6,CASSQVGRAQSSGANVLTF
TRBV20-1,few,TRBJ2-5,CSPLRTSGQETQYF
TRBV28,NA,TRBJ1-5,CASSSAGTGDSNQPQHF
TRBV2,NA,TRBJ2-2,CASSEARTGTGELFF
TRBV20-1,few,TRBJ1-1,CSAPNPTGGGTEAFF
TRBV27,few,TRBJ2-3,CASRSGIPTDTQYF
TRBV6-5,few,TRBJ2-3,CASSYVAGKTDTQYF
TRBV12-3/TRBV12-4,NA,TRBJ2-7,CASSRGRTYEQYF
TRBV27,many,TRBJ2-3,CASSLSGRVDTDTQYF
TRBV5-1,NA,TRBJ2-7,CASSFSRGPSEQYF
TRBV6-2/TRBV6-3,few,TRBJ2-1,CASFSLGVTSGRALIGNEQFF
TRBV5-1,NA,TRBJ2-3,CASSLVAITSTDTQYF
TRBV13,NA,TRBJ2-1,CASSFLATYNEQFF
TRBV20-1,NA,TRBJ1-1,CSARAGGRGPEAFF
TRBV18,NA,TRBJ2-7,CASSPQPGSGKEQYF
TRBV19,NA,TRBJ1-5,CASGTGQPQHF
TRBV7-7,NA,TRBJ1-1,CASSLTTASEAFF
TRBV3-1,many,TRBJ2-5,CASSPSQETQYF
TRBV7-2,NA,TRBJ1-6,CASRLTGRYSPLHF
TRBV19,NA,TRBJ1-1,CASSIDRGAEAFF
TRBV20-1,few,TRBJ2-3,CSARRGRSADTQYF
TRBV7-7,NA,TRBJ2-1,CASSLLRGKNNEQFF
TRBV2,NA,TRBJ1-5,CASRGGRSNQPQHF